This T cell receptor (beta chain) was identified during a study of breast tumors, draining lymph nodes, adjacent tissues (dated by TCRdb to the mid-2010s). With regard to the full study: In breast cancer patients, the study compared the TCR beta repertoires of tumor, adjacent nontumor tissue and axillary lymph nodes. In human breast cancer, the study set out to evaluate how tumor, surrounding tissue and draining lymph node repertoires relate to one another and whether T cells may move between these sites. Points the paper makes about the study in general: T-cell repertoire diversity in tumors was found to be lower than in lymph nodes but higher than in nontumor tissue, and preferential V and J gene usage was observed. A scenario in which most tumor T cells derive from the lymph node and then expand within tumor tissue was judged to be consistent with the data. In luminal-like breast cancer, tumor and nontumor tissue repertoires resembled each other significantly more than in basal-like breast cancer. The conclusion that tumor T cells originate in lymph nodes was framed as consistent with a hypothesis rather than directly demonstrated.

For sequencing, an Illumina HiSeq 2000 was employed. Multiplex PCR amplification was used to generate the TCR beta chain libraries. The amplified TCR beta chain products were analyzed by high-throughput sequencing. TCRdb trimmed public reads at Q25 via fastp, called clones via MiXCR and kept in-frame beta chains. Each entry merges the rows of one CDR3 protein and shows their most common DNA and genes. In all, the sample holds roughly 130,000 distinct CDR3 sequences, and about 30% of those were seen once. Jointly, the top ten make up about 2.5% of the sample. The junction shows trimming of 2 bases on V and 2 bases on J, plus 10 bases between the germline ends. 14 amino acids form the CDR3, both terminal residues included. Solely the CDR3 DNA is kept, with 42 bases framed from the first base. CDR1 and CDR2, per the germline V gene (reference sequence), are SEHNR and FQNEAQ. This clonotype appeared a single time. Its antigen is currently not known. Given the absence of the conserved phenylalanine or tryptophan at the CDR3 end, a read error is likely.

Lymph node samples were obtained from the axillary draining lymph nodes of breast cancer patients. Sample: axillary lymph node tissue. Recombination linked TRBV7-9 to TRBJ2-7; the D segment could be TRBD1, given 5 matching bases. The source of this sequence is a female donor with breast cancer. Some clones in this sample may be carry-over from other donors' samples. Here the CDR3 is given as CASSLTGDTYEQYL. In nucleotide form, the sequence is TGTGCCAGCAGCTTAACAGGAGACACCTACGAGCAGTACCTC.